A selection of T cell receptor beta chains follows, all from one sample in a study of STAT5B mutations in CD4+ large granular lymphocyte leukemia. Sequencing was performed with immunoSEQ multiplex PCR; in TCRdb, only in-frame clones are kept and a portion is missing. The sample lists 25,000 to 40,000 clones; approximately 74% were seen once. Sequencing was performed on CD4+ T cells from blood buffy coats. These TCRs come from a human donor in good health. Both conserved end residues are part of each CDR3. The order of the fields is D gene, clone size, V gene, J gene, CDR3 protein, CDR3 DNA. The D gene is left open where the match is weak. Size is stated for part of the rows, as once, few or many counts, or as a class when the clone is expanded.

-,-,TRBV15,TRBJ2-1,CATSRDGVAWEQFF,TGTGCCACCAGCAGAGATGGGGTAGCTTGGGAGCAGTTCTTC
-,few,TRBV29-1,TRBJ2-7,CSVEEGREQYF,TGCAGCGTTGAAGAAGGTCGCGAGCAGTACTTC
-,once,TRBV4-3,TRBJ1-4,CASSQEFADEKLFF,TGCGCCAGCAGCCAAGAGTTTGCAGATGAAAAACTGTTTTTT
-,-,TRBV23-1,TRBJ1-1,CASSRQRGPEAFF,TGCGCCAGCAGTCGCCAACGGGGCCCTGAAGCTTTCTTT
-,-,TRBV5-3,TRBJ2-7,CARSPCINPTSYEQYF,TGTGCCAGAAGCCCGTGTATAAACCCAACATCCTACGAGCAGTACTTC
-,-,TRBV19,TRBJ2-2,CASTNTATGIGGNTGELFF,TGTGCCAGTACCAATACAGCCACAGGTATCGGGGGGAACACCGGGGAGCTGTTTTTT
TRBD1,few,TRBV11-3,TRBJ1-1,CASSPGQGRTEAFF,TGTGCCAGCAGCCCGGGACAGGGGAGGACTGAAGCTTTCTTT
-,-,TRBV6-1,TRBJ1-2,CASRDGDYGYTF,TGTGCCAGCAGGGACGGAGACTATGGCTACACCTTC
TRBD2,few,TRBV5-6,TRBJ2-2,CASSLKRGGPTGELFF,TGTGCCAGCAGCTTGAAGCGGGGGGGCCCCACCGGGGAGCTGTTTTTT
-,-,TRBV6-5,TRBJ2-7,CASSMTRSGEQYF,TGTGCCAGCAGTATGACACGCTCGGGAGAGCAGTACTTC
TRBD2,-,TRBV2,TRBJ2-2,CASSDGLAGWAGELFF,TGTGCCAGCAGTGACGGACTAGCGGGATGGGCCGGGGAGCTGTTTTTT
-,-,TRBV29-1,TRBJ1-4,CSYREEKLFF,TGCAGCTACCGGGAGGAAAAACTGTTTTTT
TRBD2,-,TRBV11-1,TRBJ2-5,CASSRGGSGLTQYF,TGTGCCAGCAGCCGCGGCGGGAGTGGTTTGACCCAGTACTTC
-,-,TRBV30,TRBJ2-7,CAWAWAGTHEQYF,TGTGCCTGGGCTTGGGCGGGCACACACGAGCAGTACTTC
-,-,TRBV2,TRBJ1-5,CASSAQRSEGSNQPQHF,TGTGCCAGCAGTGCCCAGAGAAGTGAAGGTAGCAATCAGCCCCAGCATTTT
TRBD1,-,TRBV27,TRBJ1-1,CASNDGQGARTEAFF,TGTGCCAGCAATGATGGACAGGGGGCGAGGACTGAAGCTTTCTTT
TRBD2,-,TRBV5-1,TRBJ2-3,CASSLGLAGGPTDTQYF,TGCGCCAGCAGCTTGGGACTAGCGGGAGGACCCACAGATACGCAGTATTTT
TRBD2,once,TRBV30,TRBJ2-7,CAWSTYSGSMAYEQYF,TGTGCCTGGAGTACCTATAGCGGGAGTATGGCCTACGAGCAGTACTTC
-,few,TRBV6-5,TRBJ1-2,CASSSTANYGYTF,TGTGCCAGCAGCTCTACCGCTAACTATGGCTACACCTTC
-,-,TRBV7-2,TRBJ2-3,CASSLASTGWSTDTQYF,TGTGCCAGCAGCTTAGCGTCAACAGGGTGGAGCACAGATACGCAGTATTTT
TRBD1,once,TRBV19,TRBJ1-4,CASSLTGDGEKLFF,TGTGCCAGTAGTTTAACAGGGGACGGTGAAAAACTGTTTTTT
TRBD2,-,TRBV11-1,TRBJ2-2,CASSYRAGGVNTNTGELFF,TGTGCCAGCAGCTACCGAGCGGGAGGCGTTAATACGAACACCGGGGAGCTGTTTTTT
-,few,TRBV15,TRBJ1-1,CATSRDASQAITEAFF,TGTGCCACCAGCAGAGATGCTAGTCAGGCGATCACTGAAGCTTTCTTT
-,few,TRBV6-6,TRBJ2-2,CASSFSGGYDTGELFF,TGTGCCAGCAGCTTCAGTGGGGGCTATGACACCGGGGAGCTGTTTTTT
-,few,TRBV5-4,TRBJ1-3,CASSLQGISGNTIYF,TGTGCCAGCAGCTTGCAGGGAATCTCTGGAAACACCATATATTTT
-,-,TRBV20-1,TRBJ2-1,CSARLNNEQFF,TGCAGTGCCCGGCTCAACAATGAGCAGTTCTTC
-,few,TRBV7-7,TRBJ2-7,CASSLGNGRGYEQYF,TGTGCCAGCAGCTTAGGTAATGGCAGGGGTTACGAGCAGTACTTC
TRBD2,-,TRBV30,TRBJ2-5,CAWSSGGTIETQYF,TGTGCCTGGAGTTCGGGGGGGACAATAGAGACCCAGTACTTC
-,-,TRBV11-3,TRBJ2-2,CASSLGLPGNTGELFF,TGTGCCAGCAGCTTAGGGCTCCCCGGGAACACCGGGGAGCTGTTTTTT
-,-,TRBV25-1,TRBJ1-4,CASSEQANEKLFF,TGTGCCAGCAGTGAACAGGCGAATGAAAAACTGTTTTTT
-,-,TRBV30,TRBJ2-5,CAWSLGVVETQYF,TGTGCCTGGAGTCTTGGGGTCGTAGAGACCCAGTACTTC
TRBD1,once,TRBV28,TRBJ1-3,CASSLGQVISGNTIYF,TGTGCCAGCAGCCTGGGACAGGTTATCTCTGGAAACACCATATATTTT
-,few,TRBV28,TRBJ1-1,CASIKGWRNTEAFF,TGTGCCAGCATCAAGGGCTGGCGGAACACTGAAGCTTTCTTT
TRBD2,once,TRBV5-1,TRBJ2-1,CASISAGGGVNEQFF,TGCGCCAGCATCTCCGCGGGCGGGGGGGTGAATGAGCAGTTCTTC
-,-,TRBV28,TRBJ1-5,CASSSAGGGGQPQHF,TGTGCCAGCAGTTCCGCGGGCGGGGGCGGTCAGCCCCAGCATTTT
TRBD2,-,TRBV7-9,TRBJ2-7,CASSLALSSGRWGEQYF,TGTGCCAGCAGCTTAGCGTTGTCTAGCGGGAGGTGGGGCGAGCAGTACTTC
TRBD1,-,TRBV19,TRBJ2-2,CASSLPGQGLTGELFF,TGTGCCAGTAGTCTACCGGGACAGGGGTTAACCGGGGAGCTGTTTTTT
TRBD2,-,TRBV28,TRBJ2-7,CASRISGGFSYEQYF,TGTGCCAGCAGGATTAGCGGGGGGTTCTCCTACGAGCAGTACTTC
TRBD2,-,TRBV19,TRBJ2-2,CASSTKTALAGGRGELFF,TGTGCCAGTAGTACAAAAACCGCTCTAGCGGGGGGGCGCGGGGAGCTGTTTTTT
-,few,TRBV9,TRBJ2-7,CASSVDGNRQYF,TGTGCCAGCAGCGTAGATGGTAACCGTCAGTACTTC
-,-,TRBV7-9,TRBJ2-5,CASSSTWLQETQYF,TGTGCCAGCAGCTCTACCTGGTTGCAAGAGACCCAGTACTTC
-,-,TRBV27,TRBJ1-2,CASSLVGRGIRNDYGYTF,TGTGCCAGCAGTTTGGTTGGCAGGGGTATACGGAACGACTATGGCTACACCTTC
-,-,TRBV7-9,TRBJ2-3,CASSPSGAWDTQYF,TGTGCCAGCAGCCCGTCGGGGGCATGGGATACGCAGTATTTT
-,-,TRBV11-2,TRBJ2-2,CASSLGLHGELFF,TGTGCCAGCAGCTTAGGACTCCACGGGGAGCTGTTTTTT
TRBD1,-,TRBV10-1,TRBJ2-2,CASRLYRGTDTGELFF,TGCGCCAGCCGCCTTTACAGGGGAACGGACACCGGGGAGCTGTTTTTT
-,few,TRBV19,TRBJ1-2,CASSPTNQNGYTF,TGTGCCAGTAGCCCCACCAATCAGAATGGCTACACCTTC
TRBD2,-,TRBV11-3,TRBJ2-5,CASSLGLAEYQETQYF,TGTGCCAGCAGCTTAGGACTAGCGGAGTACCAAGAGACCCAGTACTTC
TRBD2,-,TRBV5-4,TRBJ2-1,CASSRTSGGAGNEQFF,TGTGCCAGCAGTCGGACTAGCGGGGGGGCGGGGAATGAGCAGTTCTTC
-,few,TRBV11-3,TRBJ2-7,CASSRTGLEQYF,TGTGCCAGCAGCCGTACAGGGCTCGAGCAGTACTTC
-,-,TRBV30,TRBJ2-7,CAWNGRVSSYEQYF,TGTGCCTGGAACGGCAGGGTGAGCTCCTACGAGCAGTACTTC
-,-,TRBV7-2,TRBJ2-3,CASSLGSGNTDTQYF,TGTGCCAGCAGCTTAGGCTCCGGAAACACAGATACGCAGTATTTT
TRBD1,-,TRBV5-1,TRBJ2-2,CASSLLGQGPTGELFF,TGCGCCAGCAGCCTACTGGGACAGGGACCGACCGGGGAGCTGTTTTTT
-,few,TRBV6-5,TRBJ1-2,CASTQGGYGYTF,TGTGCCAGCACTCAAGGGGGGTATGGCTACACCTTC
-,-,TRBV5-4,TRBJ1-4,CASSLYNEKLFF,TGTGCCAGCAGCCTCTACAATGAAAAACTGTTTTTT
-,-,TRBV6-6,TRBJ2-7,CASKADSYEQYF,TGTGCCAGCAAGGCAGACTCCTACGAGCAGTACTTC